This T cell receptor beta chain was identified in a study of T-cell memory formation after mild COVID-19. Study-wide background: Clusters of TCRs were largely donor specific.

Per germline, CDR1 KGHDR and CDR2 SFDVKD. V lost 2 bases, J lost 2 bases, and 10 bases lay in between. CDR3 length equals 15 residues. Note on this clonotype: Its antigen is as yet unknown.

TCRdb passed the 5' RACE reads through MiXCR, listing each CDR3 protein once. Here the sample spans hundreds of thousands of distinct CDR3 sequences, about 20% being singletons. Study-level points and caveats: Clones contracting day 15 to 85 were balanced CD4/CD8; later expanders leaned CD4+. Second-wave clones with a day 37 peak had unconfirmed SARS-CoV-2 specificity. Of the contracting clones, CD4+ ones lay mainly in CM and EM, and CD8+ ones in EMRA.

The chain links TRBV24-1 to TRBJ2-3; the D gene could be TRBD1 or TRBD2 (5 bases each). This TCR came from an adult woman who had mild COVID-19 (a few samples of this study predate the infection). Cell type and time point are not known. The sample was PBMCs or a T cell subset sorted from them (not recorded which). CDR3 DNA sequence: TGTGCCACCAGTGATTATCTAGGGACCACAGATACGCAGTATTTT. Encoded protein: CATSDYLGTTDTQYF.